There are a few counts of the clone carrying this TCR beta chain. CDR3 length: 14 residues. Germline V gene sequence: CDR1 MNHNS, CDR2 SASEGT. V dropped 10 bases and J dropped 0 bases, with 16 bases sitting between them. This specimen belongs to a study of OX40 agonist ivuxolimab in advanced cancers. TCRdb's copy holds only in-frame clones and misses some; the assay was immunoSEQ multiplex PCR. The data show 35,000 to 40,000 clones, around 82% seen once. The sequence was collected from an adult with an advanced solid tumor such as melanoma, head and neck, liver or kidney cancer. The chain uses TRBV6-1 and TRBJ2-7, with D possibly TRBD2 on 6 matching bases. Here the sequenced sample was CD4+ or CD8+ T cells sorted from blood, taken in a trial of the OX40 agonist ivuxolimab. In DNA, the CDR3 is TGTGCCACGACGCGGGACCCCGGCTCCTACGAGCAGTACTTC. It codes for CATTRDPGSYEQYF.